The 8 T cell receptor beta chains below all came from one sample that was sequenced in a study of T cell responses to AZD1222 COVID-19 vaccine. Using immunoSEQ multiplex PCR, the repertoire was profiled, and TCRdb retains in-frame clones only, with some absent. The data hold around 120,000 clones, with around 85% observed a single time. The source material was peripheral blood, sampled on day 0 of AZD1222 vaccination. Receptors originate from an adult in good health.

This chain connects TRBV7-8 to TRBJ1-5; TRBD1 is a possible D gene (5 bases). The CDR3 extends over 16 amino acids. CDR1 is SGHVS and CDR2 is FQNEAQ in the germline V gene. V was pared by 1 base and J by 2 bases, with 12 bases between. CDR3 in DNA: TGTGCCAGCAGCTTAGTAGGCAGGGTCGGCAATCAGCCCCAGCATTTT. Encoded protein: CASSLVGRVGNQPQHF.

This CDR3 is CASSRGGNYGYTF. The CDR3 DNA is TGTGCCAGCAGCCGGGGGGGAAACTATGGCTACACCTTC. J is TRBJ1-2 and V is TRBV7-8; tentatively, D is TRBD1 (5 bases). The germline V gene has CDR1 SGHVS and CDR2 FQNEAQ. CDR3 length: 13 amino acids. Between the trimmed V and J ends, which lost 5 bases and 2 bases, there was a span of 9 bases.

The chain links TRBV14 to TRBJ2-7; a possible D gene is TRBD1 (6 bases). Germline V gene data show CDR1 as SGHDN and CDR2 as FVKESK. The CDR3 totals 14 residues. V was clipped by 4 bases and J by 3 bases, with 13 bases between them. The CDR3 is CASSPWTAGYEQYF. CDR3 in DNA: TGTGCCAGCAGCCCATGGACAGCCGGCTACGAGCAGTACTTC.

This clone has a single count. This sequence joins TRBV28 and TRBJ1-5; D is possibly TRBD1 (5 bases). The germline gives CDR1 MDHEN, CDR2 SYDVKM. This CDR3 comprises 14 residues. V gave up 3 bases and J gave up 1 base, with 7 bases separating them. The CDR3 DNA is TGTGCCAGCAGTTTGTGGGACAGCAATCAGCCCCAGCATTTT. Its protein is CASSLWDSNQPQHF.

The V and J genes are TRBV7-2 and TRBJ1-6; a weak D match, TRBD1 (6 bases). Germline loops: CDR1 SGHTA, CDR2 FQGNSA. This CDR3 comprises 15 residues. V lost 5 bases, J lost 6 bases, and 14 bases lay in between. CDR3 DNA sequence: TGTGCCAGCAGCGGGCAGGGGCCTCCTAATTCACCCCTCCACTTT. It specifies CASSGQGPPNSPLHF. Combining the CDR3 with reference TRBV7-2 and TRBJ1-6 gives the whole variable domain GAGVSQSPSNKVTEKGKDVELRCDPISGHTALYWYRQSLGQGLEFLIYFQGNSAPDKSGLPSDRFSAERTGGSVSTLTIQRTQQEDSAVYLCASSGQGPPNSPLHFGNGTRLTVT.

The chain recombines TRBV9 with TRBJ2-6, with D tentatively TRBD1 (5 bases). V was shortened by 4 bases and J by 1 base, with 9 bases between the two germline ends. Germline V gene data show CDR1 as SGDLS and CDR2 as YYNGEE. This CDR3 is built from 15 residues. The CDR3 protein is CASSFKGSGANVLTF. The DNA for the CDR3 is TGTGCCAGCAGCTTTAAGGGGTCTGGGGCCAACGTCCTGACTTTC.

The chain links TRBV5-1 to TRBJ2-2; TRBD1 agrees at 7 bases. The trim removed 9 bases at V and 2 bases at J, leaving 7 bases unmatched. CDR3 length: 14 residues. Germline V gives CDR1 SGHRS, CDR2 YFSETQ. The CDR3 DNA reads as TGCGCCACACGGGACAGCCGTAACACCGGGGAGCTGTTTTTT. Protein: CATRDSRNTGELFF.

The rearrangement uses TRBV5-5 and TRBJ2-3; 7 bases align to TRBD1. The germline CDR1 and CDR2 sequences are SGHKS and YYEKEE (reference sequence). The CDR3 has 15 residues. The ends lost 3 bases at V and 2 bases at J; junction bases unmatched: 6. The CDR3 bases are TGTGCCAGCAGCTCCCGACAGGGAATCACAGATACGCAGTATTTT. Translated: CASSSRQGITDTQYF.